This T cell receptor (beta chain) was identified during a study of blood T cell repertoires in COVID-19. For the study at large: Collection of acute and convalescent COVID-19 samples took place in the United States, Italy and Spain. T cells, B-cell-depleted T cells, or PBMCs supplied cDNA or gDNA.

Study members were between 18 and 89 years old and lived in 20 to 30 US regions. V lost 4 bases and J 3 bases, leaving 10 bases between the germline ends. Germline CDR1 is PRHDT and CDR2 is FYEKMQ (reference sequence). CDR3 size: 14 residues. Methods used by the authors: Amplifying reference gene primers gave estimates of nucleated cell counts. TCRdb's table, derived via immunoSEQ multiplex PCR, lists solely in-frame clones and lacks some. D and trimming come from the DNA, and the V and J calls and clone size come from that table. The table has roughly 260,000 clones, about 87% seen once; the top ten hold roughly 2.6%.

Sequenced material: PBMCs or T cells enriched from blood (not recorded which). The rearrangement uses TRBV13 and TRBJ2-1; tentative D call: TRBD1 (6 bases). The TCR was taken from a woman in her twenties or thirties with acute COVID-19. Written as DNA, the CDR3 is TGTGCCAGCAGCTCCCGGGACATCTACAATGAGCAGTTCTTC. It encodes CASSSRDIYNEQFF.